The clone carrying this TCR beta chain was seen at least ten times. Its antigen is currently unknown. The sample originates from a study of spatial heterogeneity in lung cancer. Germline assignment: CDR1 LGHNA and CDR2 YNFKEQ. Trimming took off 0 bases at V and 4 bases at J, with 21 bases between the two ends. The CDR3 has 18 residues. Stated time point: sample taken at primary tumor resection. The study, taken as a whole, reports: In tumors, expanded intratumoral alpha and beta TCR counts tracked mutation counts.

TCRdb processed the 5' RACE reads anew with MiXCR; each CDR3 protein has one entry. The repertoire includes about 4,500 distinct CDR3 sequences, roughly 7% of them detected once, and 20% to 30% sits in the top ten. This sample comprised lung tumor tissue, obtained at surgery. This sequence was found in a male donor with early-stage non-small cell lung cancer. The rearrangement uses TRBV4-2 and TRBJ1-2, with D hard to call. The CDR3 sequence: CASSQDIGGLTLIYGYTF. In DNA form, the CDR3 reads TGTGCCAGCAGCCAAGATATCGGCGGACTGACCTTGATCTATGGCTACACCTTC.